Shown below are 4 T cell receptor beta chains from a single sample sequenced in a study of response to subunit inactivated influenza vaccine (dated by TCRdb to the late 2010s). Libraries were made using RT-PCR. Sequencing took place on an Illumina HiSeq 2500. TCRdb handled the public reads itself, with Q25 trimming in fastp and clone calling in MiXCR, and kept productive beta chains. Rows are unified per CDR3 protein, each entry keeping the most common DNA and genes. The sample table contains hundreds of thousands of distinct CDR3 sequences; only one count was recorded for roughly 27% of them. Approximately 2% of the sample is in the top ten clones. This specimen consisted of CD4+ T cells sorted from PBMCs, obtained 4 to 6 days after vaccination. The receptors come from a man over 45 who received an inactivated influenza vaccine. Donor details come from another sample of the same person, matched by shared clones.

The rearrangement links TRBV12-3 or TRBV12-4 to TRBJ2-3; D unclear. The CDR3 loop spans 16 amino acids. Trimming removed 2 bases at V and 6 bases at J, with 18 bases between. CDR3: CASSLHQSLTSDTQYF. The CDR3 nucleotides read TGTGCCAGCAGTTTACACCAGTCACTCACTTCGGATACGCAGTATTTT.

This rearrangement joins TRBV29-1 to TRBJ1-2; 7 bases map to TRBD1. The ends lost 6 bases at V and 4 bases at J; junction bases unmatched: 5. This CDR3 has 12 amino acids. The germline V gene encodes CDR1 SQVTM and CDR2 ANQGSEA. This CDR3 reads CSVGDSFYGYTF. The CDR3 DNA is TGCAGCGTGGGGGACAGCTTCTATGGCTACACCTTC.

On this clonotype: At one end, the junction sequence differs from germline, possibly due to a read error. The genes are TRBV20-1 and TRBJ2-3; D perhaps matches TRBD2 (5 bases). CDR1 is DFQATT and CDR2 is SNEGSKA in the germline V gene (reference sequence). This CDR3 is built from 13 residues. CDR3 sequence reads: CRMGEVSTDTQYF. As DNA, the CDR3 is TGTAGAATGGGAGAGGTTAGCACAGATACGCAGTATTTT.

This clonotype showed up just a few times. The CDR3 nucleotides read TGTGCCAGCAGCGTAGGGACTAGCGGGGGTACCGGGGAGCTGTTTTTT. Residues: CASSVGTSGGTGELFF. This chain links TRBV9 with TRBJ2-2, with 13 bases that match TRBD2. Germline V gene lookup returns CDR1 SGDLS and CDR2 YYNGEE. The CDR3 length is 16 residues. Germline trimming cut 0 bases from V and 5 bases from J; bases unmatched to any gene: 1.